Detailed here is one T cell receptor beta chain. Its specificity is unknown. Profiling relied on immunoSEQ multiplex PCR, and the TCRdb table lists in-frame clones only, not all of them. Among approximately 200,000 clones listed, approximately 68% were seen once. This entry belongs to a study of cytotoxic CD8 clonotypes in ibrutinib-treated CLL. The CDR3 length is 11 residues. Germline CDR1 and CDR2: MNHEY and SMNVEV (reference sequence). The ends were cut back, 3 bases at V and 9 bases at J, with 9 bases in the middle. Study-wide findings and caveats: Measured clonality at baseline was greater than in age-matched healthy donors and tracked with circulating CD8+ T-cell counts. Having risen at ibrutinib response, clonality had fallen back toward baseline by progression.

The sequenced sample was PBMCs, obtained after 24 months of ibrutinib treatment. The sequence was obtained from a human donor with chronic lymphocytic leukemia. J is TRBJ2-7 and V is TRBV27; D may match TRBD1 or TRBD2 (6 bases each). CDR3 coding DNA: TGTGCCAGCAGTTTTGGGGGGCGGCAGTACTTC. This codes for CASSFGGRQYF.